This entry describes one TCR beta chain. Its antigen is unknown. Germline values: CDR1 MGHRA, CDR2 YSYEKL. V dropped 4 bases and J dropped 6; count of bases not matched to a gene: 0. CDR3 length: 14 residues. This specimen comes from a study of cytomegalovirus exposure and HLA in healthy donors. The study's findings and limits: The listing of 150 to 200 TCR beta chains classed them as cytomegalovirus-associated.

Profiled with immunoSEQ multiplex PCR; TCRdb holds only in-frame clones, not every one. This sample yields roughly 180,000 clones, of which roughly 82% are seen a single time; roughly 7% belongs to the top ten. The sequence was obtained from a man aged 18-30 years in good health and CMV-seropositive. The material sequenced was PBMCs. The chain has TRBV4-1 and TRBJ2-2; TRBD2 matches 12 bases. The DNA of the CDR3 is TGCGCCAGCAGCCCTAGCGGGAGGGCCGGGGAGCTGTTTTTT. Amino acids: CASSPSGRAGELFF.